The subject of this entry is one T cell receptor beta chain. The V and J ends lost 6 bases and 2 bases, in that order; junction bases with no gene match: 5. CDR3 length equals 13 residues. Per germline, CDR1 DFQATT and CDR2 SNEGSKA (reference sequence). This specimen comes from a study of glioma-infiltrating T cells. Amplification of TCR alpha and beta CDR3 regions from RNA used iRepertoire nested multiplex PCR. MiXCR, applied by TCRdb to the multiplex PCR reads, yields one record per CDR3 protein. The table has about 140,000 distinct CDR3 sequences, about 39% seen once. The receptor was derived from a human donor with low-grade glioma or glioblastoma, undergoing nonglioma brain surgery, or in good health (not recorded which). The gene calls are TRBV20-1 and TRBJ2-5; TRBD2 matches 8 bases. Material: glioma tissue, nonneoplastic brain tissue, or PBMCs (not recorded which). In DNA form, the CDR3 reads TGCAGTGCCCATCCTAGCGGGCAAGAGACCCAGTACTTC. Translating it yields CSAHPSGQETQYF.